This is a list of T cell receptor beta chains from one sample in a study of blood T cell repertoires in COVID-19. This table comes from immunoSEQ multiplex PCR, and its TCRdb copy is limited to in-frame clones, with some not included. The data contain more than 250,000 clones, approximately 85% of them singletons. The source material was peripheral blood. The receptors were gathered from a woman aged 45-65 years with acute or convalescent COVID-19. CDR3s include the opening cysteine and the closing phenylalanine or tryptophan.

v_gene: TRBV7-2; j_gene: TRBJ2-5; CDR3aa: CASSLAGGTGGRETQYF
v_gene: TRBV10-3; j_gene: TRBJ2-1; CDR3aa: CASQGRERDNEQFF
v_gene: TRBV5-4; j_gene: TRBJ2-1; CDR3aa: CASRGGLPSYNEQFF
v_gene: TRBV13; j_gene: TRBJ2-2; CDR3aa: CASAESGELFF
v_gene: TRBV2; j_gene: TRBJ2-1; CDR3aa: CAGAQASSYNEQFF
v_gene: TRBV2; j_gene: TRBJ1-2; CDR3aa: CASSVAGYYGYTF
v_gene: TRBV30; j_gene: TRBJ1-4; CDR3aa: CACSKSGREKLFF
v_gene: TRBV28; j_gene: TRBJ1-2; CDR3aa: CASSVGQQYGYTF
v_gene: TRBV30; j_gene: TRBJ2-4; CDR3aa: CAWSVGTEDIQYF
v_gene: TRBV28; j_gene: TRBJ2-3; CDR3aa: CASSLGLAGVGTDTQYF
v_gene: TRBV4-1; j_gene: TRBJ1-5; CDR3aa: CASSQVDREGQPQHF
v_gene: TRBV6-5; j_gene: TRBJ2-7; CDR3aa: CASNLLQGEQYF
v_gene: TRBV5-8; j_gene: TRBJ1-4; CDR3aa: CASSPGQGAFGEKLFF
v_gene: TRBV5-4; j_gene: TRBJ1-2; CDR3aa: CASSRDTNNYGYTF
v_gene: TRBV9; j_gene: TRBJ2-7; CDR3aa: CASSGRDNPYEQYF
v_gene: TRBV18; j_gene: TRBJ1-3; CDR3aa: CASSAYGSSGNTIYF
v_gene: TRBV7-2; j_gene: TRBJ2-2; CDR3aa: CASSWASGRAGGELFF
v_gene: TRBV28; j_gene: TRBJ2-7; CDR3aa: CASSMATSGATGQYF
v_gene: TRBV5-6; j_gene: TRBJ2-7; CDR3aa: CASSLYSSYEQYF
v_gene: TRBV3-1/TRBV3-2; j_gene: TRBJ2-7; CDR3aa: CASSQLSGRAGEQYF
v_gene: TRBV7-9; j_gene: TRBJ1-1; CDR3aa: CASSSGQGFDTEAFF
v_gene: TRBV28; j_gene: TRBJ1-1; CDR3aa: CASSLIIGAGNTEAFF
v_gene: TRBV28; j_gene: TRBJ1-5; CDR3aa: CASSLSRGRSGQPQHF
v_gene: TRBV6-5; j_gene: TRBJ1-5; CDR3aa: CASNGSNQPQHF
v_gene: TRBV7-9; j_gene: TRBJ1-4; CDR3aa: CASSAPGQGEKLFF
v_gene: TRBV7-9; j_gene: TRBJ1-4; CDR3aa: CASRSGQGAVNEKLFF